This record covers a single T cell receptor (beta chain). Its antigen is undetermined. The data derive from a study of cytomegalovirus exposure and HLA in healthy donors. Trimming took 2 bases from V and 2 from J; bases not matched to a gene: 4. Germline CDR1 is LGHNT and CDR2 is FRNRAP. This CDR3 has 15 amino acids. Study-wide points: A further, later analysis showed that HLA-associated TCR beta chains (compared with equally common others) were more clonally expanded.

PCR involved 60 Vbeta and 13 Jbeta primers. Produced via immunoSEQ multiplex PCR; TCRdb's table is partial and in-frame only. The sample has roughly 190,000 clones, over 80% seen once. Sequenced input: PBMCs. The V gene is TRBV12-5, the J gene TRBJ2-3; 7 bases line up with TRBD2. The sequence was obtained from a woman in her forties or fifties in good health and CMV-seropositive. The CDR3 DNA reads TGTGCTAGTGGTTTGAGTACTAGCGCCACAGATACGCAGTATTTT. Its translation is CASGLSTSATDTQYF.